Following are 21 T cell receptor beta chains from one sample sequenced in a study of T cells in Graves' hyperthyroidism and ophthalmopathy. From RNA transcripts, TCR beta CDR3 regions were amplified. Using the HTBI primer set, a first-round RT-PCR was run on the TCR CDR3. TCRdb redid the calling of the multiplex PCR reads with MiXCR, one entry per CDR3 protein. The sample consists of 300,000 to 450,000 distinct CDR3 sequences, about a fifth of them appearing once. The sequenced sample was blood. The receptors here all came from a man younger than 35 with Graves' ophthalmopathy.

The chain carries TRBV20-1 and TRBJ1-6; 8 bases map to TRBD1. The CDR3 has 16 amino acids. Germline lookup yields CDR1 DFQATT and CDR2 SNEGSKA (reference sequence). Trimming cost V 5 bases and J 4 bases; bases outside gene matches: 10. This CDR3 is CSAPPGTGEYNSPLHF. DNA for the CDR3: TGCAGTGCTCCCCCCGGGACAGGCGAATATAATTCACCCCTCCACTTT.

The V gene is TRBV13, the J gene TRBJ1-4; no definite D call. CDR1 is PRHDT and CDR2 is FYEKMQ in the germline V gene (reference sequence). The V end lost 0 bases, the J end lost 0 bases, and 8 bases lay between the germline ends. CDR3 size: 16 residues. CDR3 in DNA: TGTGCCAGCAGCTTAGGGGGATTTGCAACTAATGAAAAACTGTTTTTT. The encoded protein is CASSLGGFATNEKLFF.

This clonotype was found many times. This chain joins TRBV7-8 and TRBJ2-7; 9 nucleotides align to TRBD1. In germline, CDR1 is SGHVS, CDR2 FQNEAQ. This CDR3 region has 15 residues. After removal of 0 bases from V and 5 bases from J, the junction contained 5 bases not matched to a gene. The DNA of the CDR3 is TGTGCCAGCAGCTTAGCGGGGACAGGGTCCCACGAGCAGTACTTC. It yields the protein CASSLAGTGSHEQYF.

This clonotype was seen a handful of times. The CDR3 region is CASSLSPPGGGETQYF. CDR3 nucleotide sequence: TGTGCCAGCAGCTTAAGCCCCCCAGGGGGCGGTGAGACCCAGTACTTC. The chain has TRBV7-3 and TRBJ2-5, with TRBD1 matching 8 bases. V dropped 1 base and J dropped 5; count of bases not matched to a gene: 9. Looked up from germline, CDR1 is SGHTA and CDR2 is FQGTGA. The CDR3 is 16 residues long.

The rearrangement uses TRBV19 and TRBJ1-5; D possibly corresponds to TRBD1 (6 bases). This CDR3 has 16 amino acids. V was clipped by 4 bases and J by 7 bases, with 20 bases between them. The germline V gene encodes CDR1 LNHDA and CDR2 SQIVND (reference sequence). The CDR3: CASSKGEGRGGQPQHF. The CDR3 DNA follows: TGTGCCAGTAGTAAGGGTGAGGGCAGGGGTGGACAGCCCCAGCATTTT.

CDR3 DNA: TGTGCCAGCAGCTCGGCCCTCCTGGGGGGAGGGACAGATACGCAGTATTTT. This codes for CASSSALLGGGTDTQYF. The chain recombines TRBV5-5 with TRBJ2-3; 7 bases fit TRBD2. Trimming took 3 bases from V and 3 from J; bases not matched to a gene: 13. The CDR3 has 17 residues. Germline lookup yields CDR1 SGHKS and CDR2 YYEKEE (reference sequence).

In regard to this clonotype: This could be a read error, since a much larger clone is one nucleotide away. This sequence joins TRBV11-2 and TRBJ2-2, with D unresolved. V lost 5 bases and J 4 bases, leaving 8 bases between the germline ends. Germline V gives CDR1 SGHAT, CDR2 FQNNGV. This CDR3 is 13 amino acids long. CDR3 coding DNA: TGTGCCAGCAGCCCCCAGAGCACCGGGGAGCTGTTTTTT. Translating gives CASSPQSTGELFF.

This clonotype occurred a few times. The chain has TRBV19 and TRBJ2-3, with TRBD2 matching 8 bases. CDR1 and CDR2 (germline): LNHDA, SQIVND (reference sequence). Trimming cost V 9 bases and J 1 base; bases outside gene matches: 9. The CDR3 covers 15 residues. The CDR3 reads CASLPTGGGTDTQYF. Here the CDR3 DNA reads TGTGCCAGCCTACCCACGGGAGGGGGCACAGATACGCAGTATTTT.

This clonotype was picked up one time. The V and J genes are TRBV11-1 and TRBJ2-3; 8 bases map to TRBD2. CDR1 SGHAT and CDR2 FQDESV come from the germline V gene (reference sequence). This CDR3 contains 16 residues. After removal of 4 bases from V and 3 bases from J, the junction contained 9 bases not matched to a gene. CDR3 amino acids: CASSSPDPGGTDTQYF. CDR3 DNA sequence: TGTGCCAGCAGCTCGCCCGACCCGGGGGGGACAGATACGCAGTATTTT.

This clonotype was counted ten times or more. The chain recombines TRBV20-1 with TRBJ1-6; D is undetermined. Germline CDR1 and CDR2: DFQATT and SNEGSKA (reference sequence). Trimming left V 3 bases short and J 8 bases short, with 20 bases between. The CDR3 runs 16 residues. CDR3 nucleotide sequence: TGCAGTGCTAGCACAATCTTAGACGGCTTTGATTCACCCCTCCACTTT. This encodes CSASTILDGFDSPLHF.

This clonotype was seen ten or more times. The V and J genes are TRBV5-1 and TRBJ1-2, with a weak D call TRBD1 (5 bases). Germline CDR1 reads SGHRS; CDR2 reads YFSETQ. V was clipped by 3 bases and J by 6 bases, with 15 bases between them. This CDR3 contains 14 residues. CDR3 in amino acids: CASSWGDTLNGYTF. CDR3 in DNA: TGCGCCAGCAGCTGGGGGGATACTTTAAATGGCTACACCTTC.

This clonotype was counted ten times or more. The CDR3 bases are TGTGCCAGCAGCTTCGGGTCGAGCACAGATACGCAGTATTTT. Protein sequence: CASSFGSSTDTQYF. J is TRBJ2-3 and V is TRBV11-3; D gene uncertain. CDR1 and CDR2 from the germline V gene are SGHNT and YENEEA. The CDR3 has 14 residues. V lost 3 bases, J lost 0 bases, and 7 bases lay in between.

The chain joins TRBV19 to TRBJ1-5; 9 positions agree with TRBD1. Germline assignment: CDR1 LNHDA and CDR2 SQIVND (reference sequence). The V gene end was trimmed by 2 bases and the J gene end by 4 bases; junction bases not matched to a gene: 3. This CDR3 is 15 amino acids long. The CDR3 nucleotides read TGTGCCAGTAGTATAACTGACAGGGGGAATCAGCCCCAGCATTTT. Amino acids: CASSITDRGNQPQHF. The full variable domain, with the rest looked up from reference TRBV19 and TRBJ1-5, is DGGITQSPKYLFRKEGQNVTLSCEQNLNHDAMYWYRQDPGQGLRLIYYSQIVNDFQKGDIAEGYSVSREKKESFPLTVTSAQKNPTAFYLCASSITDRGNQPQHFGDGTRLSIL.

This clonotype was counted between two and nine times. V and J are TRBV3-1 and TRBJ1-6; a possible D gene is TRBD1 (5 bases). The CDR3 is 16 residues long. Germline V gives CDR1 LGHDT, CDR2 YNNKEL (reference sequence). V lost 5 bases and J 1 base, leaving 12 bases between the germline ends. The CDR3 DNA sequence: TGTGCCAGCAGCGACGTGGGGGGTTCCTATAATTCACCCCTCCACTTT. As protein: CASSDVGGSYNSPLHF.

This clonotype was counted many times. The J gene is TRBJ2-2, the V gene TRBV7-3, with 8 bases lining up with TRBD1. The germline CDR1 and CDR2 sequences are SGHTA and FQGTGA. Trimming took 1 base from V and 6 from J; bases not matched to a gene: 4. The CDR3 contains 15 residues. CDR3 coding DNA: TGTGCCAGCAGCTTAAACGACAGGGGACCCGGGGAGCTGTTTTTT. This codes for CASSLNDRGPGELFF.

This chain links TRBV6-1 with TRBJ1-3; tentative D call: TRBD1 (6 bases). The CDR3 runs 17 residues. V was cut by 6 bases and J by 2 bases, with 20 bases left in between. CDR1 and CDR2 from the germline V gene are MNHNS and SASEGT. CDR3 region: CASSEVGDRRPGNTIYF. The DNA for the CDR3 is TGTGCCAGCAGCGAGGTAGGAGACAGGAGACCTGGAAACACCATATATTTT.

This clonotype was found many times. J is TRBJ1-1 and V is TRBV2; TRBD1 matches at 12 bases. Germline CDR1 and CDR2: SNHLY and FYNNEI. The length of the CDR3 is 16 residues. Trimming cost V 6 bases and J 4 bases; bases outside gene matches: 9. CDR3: CASSAHRDRGPTEAFF. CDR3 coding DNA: TGTGCCAGCAGCGCCCACCGGGACAGGGGGCCCACTGAAGCTTTCTTT.

The CDR3: CASNQGRTYEQYF. For the CDR3, the DNA is TGTGCCAGCAACCAGGGAAGGACCTACGAGCAGTACTTC. The V gene is TRBV6-1, the J gene TRBJ2-7; tentatively, D is TRBD1 (5 bases). CDR3 length: 13 residues. Germline-derived CDR1 and CDR2 are MNHNS and SASEGT. V shed 7 bases and J shed 2 bases, with 12 bases lying between them.

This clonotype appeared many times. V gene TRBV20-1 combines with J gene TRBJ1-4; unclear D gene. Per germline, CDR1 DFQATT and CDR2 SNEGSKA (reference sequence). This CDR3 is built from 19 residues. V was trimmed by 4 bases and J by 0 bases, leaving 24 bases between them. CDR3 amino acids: CSANAILGSGLSTNEKLFF. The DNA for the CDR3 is TGCAGTGCTAACGCGATATTGGGGTCGGGCCTATCAACTAATGAAAAACTGTTTTTT.

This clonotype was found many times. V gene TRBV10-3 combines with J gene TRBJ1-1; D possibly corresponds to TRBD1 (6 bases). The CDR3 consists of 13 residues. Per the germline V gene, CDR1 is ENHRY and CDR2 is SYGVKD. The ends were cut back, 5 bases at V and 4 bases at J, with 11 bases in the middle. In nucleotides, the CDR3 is TGTGCCATCAGTTCAGGGGTTAGCACTGAAGCTTTCTTT. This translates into CAISSGVSTEAFF.

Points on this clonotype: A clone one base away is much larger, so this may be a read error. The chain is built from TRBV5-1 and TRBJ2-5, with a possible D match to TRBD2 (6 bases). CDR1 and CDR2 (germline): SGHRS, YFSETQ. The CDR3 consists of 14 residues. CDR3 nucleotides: TGCGCCAGCAGGTTGTCGGAGGCGGGAAAGACCCAGTGCTTC. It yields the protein CASRLSEAGKTQCF.